Presented here are 25 T cell receptor beta chains from one specimen sequenced in a study of technical replicates of blood from several donors. Assay: immunoSEQ multiplex PCR; the TCRdb copy retains only in-frame clones and omits some. The sample has roughly 100,000 clones; about 95% are singletons. Sequencing input: T cells isolated from PBMCs. Source of these receptors: a human donor in good health.

V usage is TRBV6-5 and J usage is TRBJ2-5; D gene ambiguous. CDR1 MNHEY and CDR2 SVGAGI come from the germline V gene. The germline V and J ends were trimmed by 5 bases and 5 bases, with 15 bases remaining between them. This CDR3 region has 14 residues. The CDR3 coding sequence is TGTGCCAGCAGTCCAGGTTTCACATCTGAGACCCAGTACTTC. Protein sequence: CASSPGFTSETQYF.

The chain employs TRBV5-5 and TRBJ2-3; 7 nucleotides line up with TRBD2. V lost 3 bases to trimming and J lost 2 bases; unmatched junction nucleotides: 9. Germline loops: CDR1 SGHKS, CDR2 YYEKEE (reference sequence). The CDR3 is made up of 16 amino acids. The CDR3 is CASSSPTSRDTDTQYF. CDR3 sequence (DNA): TGTGCCAGCAGCTCTCCGACTAGCAGAGACACAGATACGCAGTATTTT.

The chain combines TRBV7-9 with TRBJ2-7, with 7 bases that match TRBD1. Germline V gives CDR1 SEHNR, CDR2 FQNEAQ (reference sequence). The CDR3 is made up of 13 amino acids. The V segment lost 5 bases and the J segment 7 bases; nucleotides outside the gene matches: 8. DNA for the CDR3: TGTGCCAGCAGCCAATTAGGGGGCGGGGAGCAGTACTTC. It specifies CASSQLGGGEQYF.

V and J are TRBV11-2 and TRBJ1-3; 8 bases fit TRBD1. This CDR3 has 14 residues. The junction had 5 bases not matched to a gene; V was cut back by 7 bases and J by 3 bases. CDR1 is SGHAT, CDR2 FQNNGV, per germline. CDR3 sequence: CASTRTGNGNTIYF. The CDR3 coding sequence is TGTGCCAGCACCAGGACAGGGAATGGAAACACCATATATTTT. Filled out from reference TRBV11-2 and TRBJ1-3, the complete variable domain reads EAGVAQSPRYKIIEKRQSVAFWCNPISGHATLYWYQQILGQGPKLLIQFQNNGVVDDSQLPKDRFSAERLKGVDSTLKIQPAKLEDSAVYLCASTRTGNGNTIYFGEGSWLTVV.

The V call is TRBV2, the J call TRBJ2-3; D uncertain. This CDR3 is 15 amino acids long. The germline V gene has CDR1 SNHLY and CDR2 FYNNEI. Trimming took off 8 bases at V and 0 bases at J, with 15 bases between the two ends. The CDR3 reads CASLLAVPSTDTQYF. The DNA for the CDR3 is TGTGCCAGCCTTTTAGCAGTCCCTAGCACAGATACGCAGTATTTT.

This chain connects TRBV11-2 to TRBJ2-1; tentative D call: TRBD2 (5 bases). V lost 6 bases and J lost 1, with 16 bases in between. CDR1 and CDR2 (germline): SGHAT, FQNNGV. The CDR3 loop spans 16 amino acids. The DNA for the CDR3 is TGTGCCAGCAGGTCCCAGGCCGGGGTTTCCTACAATGAGCAGTTCTTC. Translating gives CASRSQAGVSYNEQFF.

In nucleotides, the CDR3 is TGTGCCAGCTCACCCTCAGGCTCCTACAATGAGCAGTTCTTC. Protein product: CASSPSGSYNEQFF. The chain employs TRBV18 and TRBJ2-1; D not resolved. Germline values: CDR1 KGHSH, CDR2 LQKENI. V was clipped by 3 bases and J by 0 bases, with 6 bases between them. The CDR3 runs 14 residues.

V is TRBV25-1 and J is TRBJ1-2; D is unclear. CDR1 MGHDK and CDR2 SYGVNS come from the germline V gene. Trimming removed 9 bases from V and 4 bases from J, with 9 bases in between. The CDR3 contains 11 residues. CDR3 coding DNA: TGTGCCAGACTTGACTTCTATGGCTACACCTTC. This gives the protein CARLDFYGYTF.

V and J are TRBV6-1 and TRBJ2-1; TRBD2 aligns across 10 bases. The V segment lost 2 bases and the J segment 7 bases; nucleotides outside the gene matches: 5. The germline CDR1 and CDR2 sequences are MNHNS and SASEGT. This CDR3 contains 15 residues. This CDR3 is CASSEPTSGMNEQFF. The CDR3 nucleotides read TGTGCCAGCAGTGAACCCACTAGCGGGATGAATGAGCAGTTCTTC.

The chain links TRBV7-6 to TRBJ2-3; weak D call: TRBD1 (6 bases). V gave up 1 base and J gave up 5 bases, with 10 bases separating them. The germline gives CDR1 SGHVS, CDR2 FNYEAQ. CDR3 length equals 14 residues. The DNA for the CDR3 is TGTGCCAGCAGCTTAGGGGCCAGGGGAGATACGCAGTATTTT. This gives the protein CASSLGARGDTQYF. Looking up the rest from reference TRBV7-6 and TRBJ2-3 gives the full variable domain: GAGVSQSPRYKVTKRGQDVALRCDPISGHVSLYWYRQALGQGPEFLTYFNYEAQQDKSGLPNDRFSAERPEGSISTLTIQRTEQRDSAMYRCASSLGARGDTQYFGPGTRLTVL.

The chain links TRBV5-1 to TRBJ1-2, with TRBD1 as a possible D gene (6 bases). V was pared by 4 bases and J by 3 bases, with 13 bases between. This CDR3 has 14 residues. From germline, CDR1 is SGHRS and CDR2 YFSETQ. CDR3 residues: CASSPGGGDYGYTF. The CDR3 coding sequence is TGCGCCAGCAGCCCCGGGGGGGGCGACTATGGCTACACCTTC.

This sequence joins TRBV28 and TRBJ2-1; no clear D. This CDR3 is 11 amino acids long. Trimming cost V 8 bases and J 3 bases, with 5 bases left between them. The germline CDR1 and CDR2 sequences are MDHEN and SYDVKM. CDR3 coding DNA: TGTGCCAGCCGGTTCTACAATGAGCAGTTCTTC. Translated, it gives CASRFYNEQFF. Full variable domain (outside the CDR3, taken from reference TRBV28 and TRBJ2-1): DVKVTQSSRYLVKRTGEKVFLECVQDMDHENMFWYRQDPGLGLRLIYFSYDVKMKEKGDIPEGYSVSREKKERFSLILESASTNQTSMYLCASRFYNEQFFGPGTRLTVL.

The CDR3, as DNA: TGTGCCTGGAGTGTACAGGGAAATGAGCAGTTCTTC. Protein: CAWSVQGNEQFF. The chain carries TRBV30 and TRBJ2-1; the D gene is possibly TRBD1 (6 bases). V lost 0 bases to trimming and J lost 7 bases, with 7 bases between them. Germline V lookup: CDR1 GTSNPN, CDR2 SVGIG (reference sequence). The CDR3 runs to 12 residues.

The chain uses TRBV5-1 and TRBJ2-7; maybe TRBD1 (5 bases). This CDR3 is built from 13 residues. From germline, CDR1 is SGHRS and CDR2 YFSETQ. Trimming left V 3 bases short and J 6 bases short, with 13 bases between. CDR3 in amino acids: CASSSDTFSEQYF. CDR3 DNA: TGCGCCAGCAGCTCGGACACATTTTCCGAGCAGTACTTC. Drawing the rest from reference TRBV5-1 and TRBJ2-7, the complete variable domain is KAGVTQTPRYLIKTRGQQVTLSCSPISGHRSVSWYQQTPGQGLQFLFEYFSETQRNKGNFPGRFSGRQFSNSRSEMNVSTLELGDSALYLCASSSDTFSEQYFGPGTRLTVT.

The chain has TRBV7-7 and TRBJ2-1; D is perhaps TRBD2 (5 bases). Trimming removed 1 base at V and 9 bases at J, with 13 bases between. The germline V gene has CDR1 SSHAT and CDR2 FNYEAQ (reference sequence). The CDR3 sequence is 14 residues long. CDR3 protein: CASSLDPSSFEQFF. The DNA of the CDR3 is TGTGCCAGCAGCTTAGACCCTTCTAGCTTTGAGCAGTTCTTC.

As DNA, the CDR3 is TGCGCCAGCAGCCAAGTTGGGAGCCAGGGCAATCAGCCCCAGCATTTT. Translating gives CASSQVGSQGNQPQHF. J is TRBJ1-5 and V is TRBV4-1, with D unresolved. Per the germline V gene, CDR1 is MGHRA and CDR2 is YSYEKL. V was cut by 1 base and J by 2 bases, with 12 bases left in between. This CDR3 has 16 amino acids.

The V and J genes are TRBV19 and TRBJ2-7; D may be TRBD2 (6 bases). Germline CDR1 reads LNHDA; CDR2 reads SQIVND (reference sequence). This CDR3 contains 14 residues. V was shortened by 1 base and J by 3 bases, with 10 bases between the two germline ends. CDR3 amino acids: CASSIVGGNYEQYF. Written as DNA, the CDR3 is TGTGCCAGTAGTATAGTAGGCGGGAACTACGAGCAGTACTTC.

This sequence joins TRBV5-1 and TRBJ1-1, with 9 bases aligning to TRBD1. CDR3 length: 15 residues. The trim removed 3 bases at V and 2 bases at J, leaving 5 bases unmatched. The germline V gene encodes CDR1 SGHRS and CDR2 YFSETQ. The CDR3 reads CASSSKTGGNTEAFF. The CDR3 nucleotides are TGCGCCAGCAGCTCCAAGACAGGGGGAAACACTGAAGCTTTCTTT.

CDR3 region: CASRGTGDTQYF. The CDR3 DNA sequence: TGTGCCAGCAGGGGGACAGGTGATACGCAGTATTTT. J is TRBJ2-3 and V is TRBV11-3, with 8 positions matching TRBD1. From germline, CDR1 is SGHNT and CDR2 YENEEA. This CDR3 region has 12 residues. The V and J ends lost 6 bases and 6 bases, in that order; junction bases with no gene match: 2.

The chain is built from TRBV5-4 and TRBJ2-1; D may be TRBD1 (5 bases). The CDR3 runs to 15 residues. V was cut by 9 bases and J by 4 bases, with 20 bases left in between. The germline V gene encodes CDR1 SGHNT and CDR2 YYREEE (reference sequence). CDR3 in DNA: TGTGCCACCCCGAGTCTGACATCAGGGTACAATGAGCAGTTCTTC. Protein sequence: CATPSLTSGYNEQFF. Drawing the rest from reference TRBV5-4 and TRBJ2-1, the complete variable domain is ETGVTQSPTHLIKTRGQQVTLRCSSQSGHNTVSWYQQALGQGPQFIFQYYREEENGRGNFPPRFSGLQFPNYSSELNVNALELDDSALYLCATPSLTSGYNEQFFGPGTRLTVL.

The J gene is TRBJ2-1, the V gene TRBV4-3, with 10 bases fitting TRBD2. Losses at the gene ends were 5 bases for V and 4 bases for J; bases not matched to a gene: 2. The CDR3 runs to 14 residues. The V gene's germline CDR1 is LGHNA and CDR2 YSLEER. CDR3: CASSAGLAYNEQFF. CDR3 sequence (DNA): TGCGCCAGCAGCGCGGGACTAGCGTACAATGAGCAGTTCTTC.

Concerning this clone itself: A read error may account for a junction end that differs from germline. The CDR3 loop reads CASNLEGAGNEQFF. DNA of the CDR3: TGCGCCAGCAACTTGGAAGGCGCGGGCAATGAGCAGTTCTTC. J is TRBJ2-1 and V is TRBV5-1, with D perhaps matching TRBD2 (5 bases). Germline V gene data show CDR1 as SGHRS and CDR2 as YFSETQ. CDR3 length equals 14 residues.

The chain joins TRBV4-2 to TRBJ2-5; D gene unclear. The CDR3 totals 15 residues. The germline V gene has CDR1 LGHNA and CDR2 YNFKEQ. The V end was cut by 0 bases, the J end by 7 bases, with 15 bases between. The CDR3 loop reads CASSQEYLLYGTQYF. In nucleotides, the CDR3 is TGTGCCAGCAGCCAAGAATACCTCTTGTACGGGACCCAGTACTTC.

This chain uses TRBV7-8 with TRBJ2-2; 8 bases agree with TRBD1. Per the germline V gene, CDR1 is SGHVS and CDR2 is FQNEAQ. The CDR3 is made up of 15 amino acids. V was pared by 1 base and J by 4 bases, with 2 bases of the junction left unmatched. The CDR3 is CASSLGQGSTGELFF. DNA for the CDR3: TGTGCCAGCAGCTTAGGACAGGGGTCCACCGGGGAGCTGTTTTTT.

The V call is TRBV15, the J call TRBJ2-1; TRBD2 agrees at 10 bases. Germline V gene lookup returns CDR1 LNHNV and CDR2 YYDKDF (reference sequence). This CDR3 has 16 residues. The ends lost 3 bases at V and 5 bases at J; junction bases unmatched: 7. The CDR3 DNA reads TGTGCCACCAGCAGGGACCTAGCGGGAGCCCACAATGAGCAGTTCTTC. It codes for CATSRDLAGAHNEQFF.